This T cell receptor (beta chain) was recorded in a study of blood T cell repertoires in COVID-19. Background on the study: The origin of the acute and convalescent COVID-19 samples was the United States, Italy and Spain.

In the authors' workflow: Estimation of nucleated cell counts was performed using reference gene primer amplification. TCRdb's copy holds only in-frame clones and misses some; the assay was immunoSEQ multiplex PCR. The V and J calls and clone size are taken from that table; D and trimming were inferred from the DNA. Among about 39,000 clones, roughly four fifths were seen once, and the ten largest hold 40% to 50%. The germline gives CDR1 SGHNT, CDR2 YYREEE (reference sequence). V was shortened by 2 bases and J by 5 bases, with 14 bases between the two germline ends. This CDR3 has 16 amino acids. This clone was recorded a few times.

Sequencing input: peripheral blood. The source is a human donor in a cohort sampled during active or convalescent COVID-19. The donor label of this sample is uncertain. The J gene is TRBJ1-6, the V gene TRBV5-4; possible D gene TRBD1, 6 bases. For the CDR3, the DNA is TGTGCCAGCAGCTTCGGCGGGGGCGGCCATAATTCACCCCTCCACTTT. Its translation is CASSFGGGGHNSPLHF. The entire variable domain, with the rest obtained from reference TRBV5-4 and TRBJ1-6, is as follows: ETGVTQSPTHLIKTRGQQVTLRCSSQSGHNTVSWYQQALGQGPQFIFQYYREEENGRGNFPPRFSGLQFPNYSSELNVNALELDDSALYLCASSFGGGGHNSPLHFGNGTRLTVT.